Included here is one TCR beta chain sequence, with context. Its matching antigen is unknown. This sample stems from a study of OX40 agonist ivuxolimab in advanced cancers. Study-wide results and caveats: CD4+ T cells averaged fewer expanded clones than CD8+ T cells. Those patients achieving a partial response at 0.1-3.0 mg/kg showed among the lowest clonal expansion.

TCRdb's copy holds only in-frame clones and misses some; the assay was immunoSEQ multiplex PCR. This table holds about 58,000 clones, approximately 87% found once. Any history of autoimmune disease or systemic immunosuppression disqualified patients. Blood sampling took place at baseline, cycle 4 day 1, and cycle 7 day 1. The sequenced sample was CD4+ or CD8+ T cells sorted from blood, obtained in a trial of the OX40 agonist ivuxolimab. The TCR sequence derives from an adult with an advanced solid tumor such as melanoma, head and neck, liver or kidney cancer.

The CDR3 nucleotides are TGTGCCAGCAGTTGGGACAGGGGCCCTGGCGAGCAGTACTTC. It translates to CASSWDRGPGEQYF. This chain joins TRBV6-1 and TRBJ2-7; 10 nucleotides match TRBD1. The CDR3 covers 14 residues. Germline V lookup: CDR1 MNHNS, CDR2 SASEGT. The V segment lost 5 bases and the J segment 6 bases; nucleotides outside the gene matches: 7.